Listed below are T cell receptor beta chains from one sample, sequenced in a study of regulatory T cells in long-lasting Graves disease. TCRdb reanalysed the multiplex PCR reads using MiXCR and keeps one entry per CDR3 protein. This table has over 650,000 distinct CDR3 sequences, around 30% appearing once. The sequencing here drew on peripheral blood mononuclear cells (PBMCs), taken when the disease was refractory, from a patient treated with antithyroid drugs. Source of these receptors: a female donor with Graves disease. Both conserved end residues are trimmed from each CDR3. Clone sizes are given selectively: once, few, many, or a class where the clone is expanded.

clone size: .
V gene: TRBV11-2
CDR3 protein: ASSIGTGTGWNEKLF

clone size: .
V gene: TRBV20-1
CDR3 protein: SARGTFDYEQY

clone size: .
V gene: TRBV12-3/TRBV12-4
CDR3 protein: ASSPTSGMTGTQY

clone size: .
V gene: TRBV25-1
CDR3 protein: ASSEFDSDYEQY

clone size: few
V gene: TRBV30
CDR3 protein: AWSVGVGTEAF

clone size: many
V gene: TRBV28
CDR3 protein: ASSPNLEPQH

clone size: .
V gene: TRBV6-2/TRBV6-3
CDR3 protein: ASSKQASSNQPQH

clone size: many
V gene: TRBV12-3/TRBV12-4
CDR3 protein: ASSFGRINPRYGYT

clone size: few
V gene: TRBV10-3
CDR3 protein: AIKRENTEAF

clone size: few
V gene: TRBV12-3/TRBV12-4
CDR3 protein: ASSFRGSGELF

clone size: few
V gene: TRBV7-9
CDR3 protein: ASSPKMETQY

clone size: .
V gene: TRBV28
CDR3 protein: ASRTQGDYGYT

clone size: .
V gene: TRBV5-5
CDR3 protein: ARALGVEAF

clone size: .
V gene: TRBV3-1
CDR3 protein: ASSWDRSGKLF

clone size: .
V gene: TRBV30
CDR3 protein: AWSGGQGTNQPQH

clone size: .
V gene: TRBV20-1
CDR3 protein: SARIQAGETQY

clone size: many
V gene: TRBV28
CDR3 protein: ASSFEGPGYGYT

clone size: .
V gene: TRBV5-1
CDR3 protein: ASSLVPGGEPEAF

clone size: .
V gene: TRBV29-1
CDR3 protein: SAEGRGNTIY

clone size: .
V gene: TRBV20-1
CDR3 protein: SASGPGNIQY

clone size: .
V gene: TRBV15
CDR3 protein: ATSRDLSLGEYQPQH

clone size: .
V gene: TRBV6-5
CDR3 protein: ASSYKGQGKHGYT

clone size: few
V gene: TRBV25-1
CDR3 protein: ASSLAIGQPQH

clone size: .
V gene: TRBV20-1
CDR3 protein: SARGDASYEQY

clone size: few
V gene: TRBV6-2/TRBV6-3
CDR3 protein: ASNYPGGGNEAF

clone size: .
V gene: TRBV27
CDR3 protein: ASSLAVGDYEQY

clone size: .
V gene: TRBV15
CDR3 protein: ATSRDWAGQPQH

clone size: .
V gene: TRBV2
CDR3 protein: ASSEPDRAVDGAKNIQY

clone size: few
V gene: TRBV6-1
CDR3 protein: ASSESGINSGNTIY

clone size: few
V gene: TRBV25-1
CDR3 protein: ASSEYGVDRRNEKLF

clone size: few
V gene: TRBV5-5
CDR3 protein: ASSLRLGWNQPQH

clone size: .
V gene: TRBV9
CDR3 protein: ASSVGGVNQPQH

clone size: many
V gene: TRBV11-2
CDR3 protein: ASSSPGQINEKLF

clone size: many
V gene: TRBV6-1
CDR3 protein: AGRTATGELF

clone size: .
V gene: TRBV16
CDR3 protein: ASSQMTGTGNTIY

clone size: few
V gene: TRBV29-1
CDR3 protein: SVEKDRGNTIY

clone size: .
V gene: TRBV4-2
CDR3 protein: ASRVYEDSGNTIY

clone size: .
V gene: TRBV19
CDR3 protein: ASRGTKYGYT

clone size: .
V gene: TRBV20-1
CDR3 protein: SALRPAGHLANEKLF

clone size: .
V gene: TRBV6-2/TRBV6-3
CDR3 protein: ASSSTAGTSSYT

clone size: .
V gene: TRBV11-1
CDR3 protein: ASSRPQVNTEAF

clone size: .
V gene: TRBV5-1
CDR3 protein: ASSGGPNTGELF

clone size: .
V gene: TRBV4-1
CDR3 protein: ASSHSGRVTGELF

clone size: .
V gene: TRBV27
CDR3 protein: ASSHDRAGSEQY

clone size: .
V gene: TRBV19
CDR3 protein: ASSSSGRVEREQC